This is a list of T cell receptor beta chains from one sample in a study of blood T cell repertoires in COVID-19. The table came from immunoSEQ multiplex PCR; TCRdb's copy has only in-frame clones and leaves some out. The sample carries 120,000 to 150,000 clones, more than 80% recorded once. The sequenced sample consisted of peripheral blood. These receptors were obtained from a human donor in a cohort sampled during active COVID-19. Both conserved end residues are part of each CDR3. A D gene is named only where the DNA matches it firmly. Some rows have no size entry. The others give once, few or many, or a class for an expanded clone.

>.|TRBJ2-7|TRBV5-1|TRBD2
CASREGLAGAGAYEQYF
TGCGCCAGCCGAGAGGGACTAGCGGGGGCCGGGGCTTACGAGCAGTACTTC
>once|TRBJ2-7|TRBV6-5|.
CASKEGPGYEQYF
TGTGCCAGCAAGGAGGGACCCGGCTACGAGCAGTACTTC
>.|TRBJ2-2|TRBV3-1/TRBV3-2|TRBD1
CASSSDRGEAGELFF
TGTGCCAGCAGCTCGGACAGGGGAGAAGCCGGGGAGCTGTTTTTT
>.|TRBJ1-5|TRBV4-1|.
CASSQATNNQPQHF
TGCGCCAGCAGCCAAGCAACTAACAATCAGCCCCAGCATTTT
>.|TRBJ2-3|TRBV5-1|TRBD1
CASSATRGQTDTQYF
TGCGCCAGCAGCGCCACTAGGGGGCAGACAGATACGCAGTATTTT
>.|TRBJ2-7|TRBV30|.
CAWTSPDSYEQYF
TGTGCCTGGACTTCACCGGACAGCTACGAGCAGTACTTC
>.|TRBJ2-3|TRBV7-9|TRBD1
CASSEGGRDTQYF
TGTGCCAGCAGTGAAGGGGGCAGGGATACGCAGTATTTT
>.|TRBJ2-1|TRBV15|TRBD1
CATSRPGQGARNEQFF
TGTGCCACCAGCAGACCGGGACAGGGGGCGCGGAATGAGCAGTTCTTC
>.|TRBJ2-1|TRBV4-2|TRBD2
CASSLQGASGGGSSYNEQFF
TGTGCCAGCAGCCTCCAAGGGGCTAGCGGGGGGGGGAGCTCCTACAATGAGCAGTTCTTC
>.|TRBJ2-1|TRBV24-1|TRBD2
CATSDLRGVYSYNEQFF
TGTGCCACCAGTGATTTGCGGGGGGTTTACTCCTACAATGAGCAGTTCTTC
>.|TRBJ1-1|TRBV4-2|.
CASGYQGSTEAFF
TGTGCCAGCGGATATCAGGGGAGCACTGAAGCTTTCTTT
>.|TRBJ2-5|TRBV7-2|.
CASSLALGGTQETQYF
TGTGCCAGCAGCTTAGCGCTTGGGGGGACCCAAGAGACCCAGTACTTC
>.|TRBJ2-7|TRBV6-2/TRBV6-3|.
CASSLLPVTAGLYEQYF
TGTGCCAGCAGCTTACTCCCCGTTACGGCGGGGCTCTACGAGCAGTACTTC
>.|TRBJ1-2|TRBV6-5|.
CASSPRERNYGYTF
TGTGCCAGCAGTCCCCGGGAGCGGAACTATGGCTACACCTTC
>.|TRBJ2-5|TRBV2|TRBD2
CASRVVAGGPRETQYF
TGTGCCAGCAGGGTGGTTGCGGGGGGGCCGAGAGAGACCCAGTACTTC
>.|TRBJ1-2|TRBV4-2|TRBD1
CASSQGGTVDYGYTF
TGTGCCAGCAGCCAAGGGGGGACAGTTGACTATGGCTACACCTTC
>.|TRBJ1-1|TRBV28|.
CASSPDSGAFF
TGTGCCAGCAGCCCGGACAGTGGAGCTTTCTTT
>.|TRBJ2-6|TRBV7-2|TRBD1
CASSGRDSKVLYGANVLTF
TGTGCCAGCAGCGGCCGGGACAGTAAAGTCTTGTATGGGGCCAACGTCCTGACTTTC
>few|TRBJ2-1|TRBV5-4|.
CASSLRDQVEQFF
TGTGCCAGCAGCCTGCGGGACCAAGTTGAGCAGTTCTTC